Detailed here is one T cell receptor beta chain. Its antigen is not identified. The sample belongs to a study of T-cell reconstitution after alpha-beta-depleted transplantation in children. Broader study findings: About two months after transplant, alpha-beta T cells reportedly came from several hundred expanded graft clones. It was newly produced T cells that mostly accounted for T-cell counts and diversity one year after transplant.

The library targeted TCRbeta and was prepared with unique molecular identifiers. Each CDR3 protein is one row after TCRdb ran MiXCR on the PCR reads. The repertoire consists of 95,000 to 150,000 distinct CDR3 sequences, with 20% to 25% occurring once and the leading ten covering roughly a tenth. Germline CDR1 reads SGHAT; CDR2 reads FQNNGV. The CDR3 length is 13 residues. With 5 bases removed from V and 8 bases from J, the gap between germline ends came to 15 bases. The J gene is TRBJ1-1, the V gene TRBV11-2; weak D call: TRBD1 (5 bases). The receptor comes from a male patient aged 2-15 years who had a stem cell transplant for chronic granulomatous disease, so the T cells may come from the graft donor. The sequencing used PBMCs, mostly from graft donor cells, collected 180 days after TCRalphabeta/CD19-depleted stem cell transplant. The CDR3 sequence is CASSRPGTPEAFF. For the CDR3, the DNA is TGTGCCAGCAGCCGACCAGGGACTCCCGAAGCTTTCTTT.